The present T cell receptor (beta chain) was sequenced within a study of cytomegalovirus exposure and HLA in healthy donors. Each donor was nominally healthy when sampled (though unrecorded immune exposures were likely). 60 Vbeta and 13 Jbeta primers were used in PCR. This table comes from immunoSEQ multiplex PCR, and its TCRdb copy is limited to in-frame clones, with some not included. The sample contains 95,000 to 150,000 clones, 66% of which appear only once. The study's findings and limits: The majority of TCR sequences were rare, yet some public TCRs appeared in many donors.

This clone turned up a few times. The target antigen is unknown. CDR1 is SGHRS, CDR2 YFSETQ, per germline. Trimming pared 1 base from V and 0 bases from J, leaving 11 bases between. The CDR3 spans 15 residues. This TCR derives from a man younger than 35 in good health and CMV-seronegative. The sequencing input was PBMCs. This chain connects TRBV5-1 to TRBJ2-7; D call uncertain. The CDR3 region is CASSLTPASSYEQYF. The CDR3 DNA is TGCGCCAGCAGCTTGACCCCCGCCAGCTCCTACGAGCAGTACTTC.